This T cell receptor (beta chain) was observed in a study of blood T cell repertoires in COVID-19 (dated by TCRdb to about 2020). Looking at the study overall: Collaborator samples came from the United States, Italy and Spain and covered acute and convalescent phases of COVID-19. The material from the prospective study consisted of cDNA or gDNA derived from T cells, B-cell-depleted T cells, or PBMCs. The dataset comprised deeply sampled blood TCRbeta repertoires from subjects exposed to, actively infected with, or recovered from COVID-19. The repertoires were released in a freely available public database intended as a resource for research on the immune response to SARS-CoV-2. The samples were drawn from the first 160 participants of the ongoing ImmuneRACE study and from over a thousand subjects provided by 6 global collaborators. The sample metadata nearly always contained a de-identified subject ID, COVID-19 status, age in years and sex. Where HLA class I and class II types were available, the types were taken from metadata supplied by the sample provider, not from assay-based typing. Overall study results and their limits: The quantity of clinical and demographic metadata differed by source and by participant and was supplied without curation.

Including cysteine and phenylalanine, the CDR3 has 14 amino acids. Only the CDR3 region is kept as DNA, spanning 42 bases read in frame from base 1. The germline V and J ends show losses of 4 bases and 2 bases respectively, and no gene match explains 2 bases of the junction. The germline V gene sets CDR1 to SQVTM and CDR2 to ANQGSEA. Each collaborating institution followed its own protocols to collect whole blood in K2EDTA tubes. For TCRbeta analysis, collaborator samples were shipped as frozen whole blood, as isolated PBMCs, or as DNA extracted from either sample type. Notes on this clone: No antigen is known for it. Base quality data are lacking; no much larger clone is found one base away.

TCRbeta CDR3 regions were amplified from genomic DNA by means of the immunoSEQ Assay, a bias-controlled multiplex PCR. The authors' pipeline ran thus. The number of nucleated cells in each sample was estimated by amplification of reference gene primers within the assay. To quantify the absolute abundance of each unique TCRbeta CDR3 rearrangement, sequence reads were collapsed and filtered. For each sample, productive Simpson clonality was calculated by taking the square root of Simpson's diversity index across productive rearrangements. In its TCRdb copy, this immuneACCESS table keeps in-frame sequences only and misses some clones. Where compared with another copy, unresolved V genes explain less than half of these, and the others have no known cause. That table is the source of V, J and clone size, and D and trimming were worked out from the DNA. The sample data list roughly 79,000 clones, and roughly 85% of these were observed just once. The ten biggest clones cover about 5.3% of the sample.

Sequencing was performed on peripheral blood. Here the chain combines TRBV29-1 and TRBJ2-2; the central 9 bases match TRBD1. The TCR comes from a woman of 80 years or more with active or convalescent COVID-19. Read as DNA, the sequence is TGCAGCGTTGTGGGACAGGGCAACACCGGGGAGCTGTTTTTT. It encodes CSVVGQGNTGELFF.